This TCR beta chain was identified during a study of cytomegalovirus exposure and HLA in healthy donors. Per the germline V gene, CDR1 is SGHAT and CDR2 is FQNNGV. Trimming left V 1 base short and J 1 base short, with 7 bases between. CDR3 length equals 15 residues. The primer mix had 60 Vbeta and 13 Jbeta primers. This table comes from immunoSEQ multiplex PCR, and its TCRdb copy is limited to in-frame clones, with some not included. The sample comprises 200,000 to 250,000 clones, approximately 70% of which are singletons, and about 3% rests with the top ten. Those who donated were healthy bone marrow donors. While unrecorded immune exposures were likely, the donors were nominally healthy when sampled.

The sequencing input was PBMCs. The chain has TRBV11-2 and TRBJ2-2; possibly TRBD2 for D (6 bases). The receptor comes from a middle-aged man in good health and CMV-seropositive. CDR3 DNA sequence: TGTGCCAGCAGCTTAGCGGGGGTGAACACCGGGGAGCTGTTTTTT. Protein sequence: CASSLAGVNTGELFF.